A selection of T cell receptor beta chains follows, all from one sample in a study of T cells in localized non-small cell lung cancer. Using immunoSEQ multiplex PCR, the repertoire was profiled, and TCRdb retains in-frame clones only, with some absent. The table shows 25,000 to 30,000 clones, with 92% occurring only once. The sample here was peripheral blood mononuclear cells, taken before any cancer treatment. The receptors come from a woman aged 35 to 70 with stage III lung adenocarcinoma. CDR3s include the opening cysteine and the closing phenylalanine or tryptophan. The D gene is left open where the match is weak. Some rows mark clone size as missing; the rest say once, few, many or name a class of expanded clone.

V gene: TRBV27
D gene: -
CDR3 length: 15
clone size: -
J gene: TRBJ1-5
CDR3 protein: CASSPTGPLLQSQHF
CDR3 DNA: TGTGCCAGCAGTCCGACCGGACCTCTACTCCAGTCCCAGCATTTT

V gene: TRBV11-3
D gene: -
CDR3 length: 14
clone size: -
J gene: TRBJ2-1
CDR3 protein: CASSRRGSYNEQFF
CDR3 DNA: TGTGCCAGCAGCCGAAGGGGGTCTTACAATGAGCAGTTCTTC

V gene: TRBV10-1
D gene: TRBD2
CDR3 length: 17
clone size: -
J gene: TRBJ2-2
CDR3 protein: CASSDSGTSGNTGELFF
CDR3 DNA: TGCGCCAGCAGTGATTCCGGGACTAGCGGAAACACCGGGGAGCTGTTTTTT

V gene: TRBV7-9
D gene: TRBD2
CDR3 length: 15
clone size: once
J gene: TRBJ2-3
CDR3 protein: CASSLRTSGTDTQYF
CDR3 DNA: TGTGCCAGCAGCTTAAGGACTAGCGGCACAGATACGCAGTATTTT

V gene: TRBV30
D gene: -
CDR3 length: 16
clone size: once
J gene: TRBJ2-5
CDR3 protein: CAWGDGSFYFQETQYF
CDR3 DNA: TGTGCCTGGGGGGACGGCTCCTTTTACTTCCAAGAGACCCAGTACTTC

V gene: TRBV25-1
D gene: -
CDR3 length: 14
clone size: once
J gene: TRBJ2-3
CDR3 protein: CASSVQGGTDTQYF
CDR3 DNA: TGTGCCAGCAGTGTACAGGGAGGCACAGATACGCAGTATTTT

V gene: TRBV7-9
D gene: -
CDR3 length: 12
clone size: -
J gene: TRBJ1-1
CDR3 protein: CASSFWTTEAFF
CDR3 DNA: TGTGCCAGCAGCTTTTGGACGACTGAAGCTTTCTTT

V gene: TRBV5-8
D gene: TRBD1
CDR3 length: 15
clone size: -
J gene: TRBJ1-5
CDR3 protein: CASSYRTGAHQPQHF
CDR3 DNA: TGTGCCAGCAGCTATCGGACAGGGGCACATCAGCCCCAGCATTTT

V gene: TRBV6-1
D gene: -
CDR3 length: 14
clone size: few
J gene: TRBJ2-7
CDR3 protein: CASGAGPYYSEQYF
CDR3 DNA: TGTGCCAGCGGGGCAGGCCCGTACTACTCCGAGCAGTACTTC

V gene: TRBV29-1
D gene: -
CDR3 length: 13
clone size: once
J gene: TRBJ2-5
CDR3 protein: CSVGRNMQETQYF
CDR3 DNA: TGCAGCGTTGGCCGGAATATGCAAGAGACCCAGTACTTC

V gene: TRBV27
D gene: -
CDR3 length: 14
clone size: once
J gene: TRBJ2-7
CDR3 protein: CASSRLLPPEEQYF
CDR3 DNA: TGTGCCAGCAGCAGACTCCTCCCACCGGAAGAGCAGTACTTC

V gene: TRBV6-5
D gene: -
CDR3 length: 12
clone size: -
J gene: TRBJ1-5
CDR3 protein: CASSYSYQPQHF
CDR3 DNA: TGTGCCAGCAGTTACTCCTATCAGCCCCAGCATTTT

V gene: TRBV19
D gene: -
CDR3 length: 14
clone size: -
J gene: TRBJ1-4
CDR3 protein: CASSFGQDNEKLFF
CDR3 DNA: TGTGCCAGTAGCTTCGGGCAGGATAATGAAAAACTGTTTTTT

V gene: TRBV6-6
D gene: -
CDR3 length: 14
clone size: -
J gene: TRBJ1-5
CDR3 protein: CASSLSGSNQPQHF
CDR3 DNA: TGTGCCAGCAGTTTGTCCGGTAGCAATCAGCCCCAGCATTTT

V gene: TRBV7-9
D gene: -
CDR3 length: 14
clone size: -
J gene: TRBJ2-7
CDR3 protein: CASSLGTDSYEQYF
CDR3 DNA: TGTGCCAGCAGCTTGGGGACGGATTCCTACGAGCAGTACTTC

V gene: TRBV7-9
D gene: -
CDR3 length: 16
clone size: -
J gene: TRBJ1-6
CDR3 protein: CASSFRQSDYNSPLHF
CDR3 DNA: TGTGCCAGCAGCTTCAGGCAGTCAGATTATAATTCACCCCTCCACTTT

V gene: TRBV11-3
D gene: TRBD2
CDR3 length: 15
clone size: -
J gene: TRBJ2-1
CDR3 protein: CASSLAGGPYNEQFF
CDR3 DNA: TGTGCCAGCAGCTTAGCGGGAGGGCCTTACAATGAGCAGTTCTTC

V gene: TRBV10-3
D gene: TRBD1
CDR3 length: 15
clone size: -
J gene: TRBJ1-6
CDR3 protein: CAISETGEYNSPLHF
CDR3 DNA: TGTGCCATCAGTGAGACAGGGGAATATAATTCACCCCTCCACTTT

V gene: TRBV18
D gene: -
CDR3 length: 15
clone size: -
J gene: TRBJ2-5
CDR3 protein: CASSPRLDGGETQYF
CDR3 DNA: TGTGCCAGCTCACCACGACTTGACGGGGGAGAGACCCAGTACTTC

V gene: TRBV6-1
D gene: -
CDR3 length: 12
clone size: -
J gene: TRBJ1-5
CDR3 protein: CASSEVDQPQHF
CDR3 DNA: TGTGCCAGCAGTGAGGTAGATCAGCCCCAGCATTTT

V gene: TRBV7-2
D gene: -
CDR3 length: 15
clone size: -
J gene: TRBJ1-3
CDR3 protein: CASSLEGGSGNTIYF
CDR3 DNA: TGTGCCAGCAGCTTAGAGGGCGGCAGCGGAAACACCATATATTTT

V gene: TRBV2
D gene: TRBD1
CDR3 length: 15
clone size: -
J gene: TRBJ1-2
CDR3 protein: CASSARTGGSDGYTF
CDR3 DNA: TGTGCCAGCAGTGCCAGGACAGGGGGTTCGGATGGCTACACCTTC

V gene: TRBV6-6
D gene: TRBD1
CDR3 length: 13
clone size: -
J gene: TRBJ1-2
CDR3 protein: CASSFDRGYGYTF
CDR3 DNA: TGTGCCAGCAGCTTCGACAGGGGGTATGGCTACACCTTC

V gene: TRBV5-1
D gene: -
CDR3 length: 13
clone size: few
J gene: TRBJ2-5
CDR3 protein: CASSWEIQETQYF
CDR3 DNA: TGCGCCAGCAGCTGGGAAATCCAAGAGACCCAGTACTTC

V gene: TRBV5-1
D gene: -
CDR3 length: 14
clone size: -
J gene: TRBJ1-2
CDR3 protein: CASSQGPPPAGYTF
CDR3 DNA: TGCGCCAGCAGCCAGGGACCACCCCCCGCTGGCTACACCTTC

V gene: TRBV15
D gene: -
CDR3 length: 12
clone size: -
J gene: TRBJ1-4
CDR3 protein: CATSRAGEKLFF
CDR3 DNA: TGTGCCACCAGCAGAGCTGGTGAAAAACTGTTTTTT

V gene: TRBV9
D gene: -
CDR3 length: 13
clone size: -
J gene: TRBJ2-1
CDR3 protein: CASSVALWGEQFF
CDR3 DNA: TGTGCCAGCAGCGTAGCCCTTTGGGGAGAGCAGTTCTTC

V gene: TRBV7-9
D gene: -
CDR3 length: 13
clone size: -
J gene: TRBJ2-3
CDR3 protein: CASAEKVRNTQYF
CDR3 DNA: TGTGCCAGTGCCGAGAAGGTGCGGAATACGCAGTATTTT

V gene: TRBV6-5
D gene: -
CDR3 length: 13
clone size: -
J gene: TRBJ2-1
CDR3 protein: CASSYADGNEQFF
CDR3 DNA: TGTGCCAGCAGTTATGCGGATGGCAATGAGCAGTTCTTC

V gene: TRBV6-6
D gene: -
CDR3 length: 13
clone size: -
J gene: TRBJ1-2
CDR3 protein: CASSLTGFSGYTF
CDR3 DNA: TGTGCCAGCAGCCTAACAGGGTTTAGTGGCTACACCTTC

V gene: TRBV19
D gene: TRBD1
CDR3 length: 14
clone size: -
J gene: TRBJ2-7
CDR3 protein: CASSRDREVNEQYF
CDR3 DNA: TGTGCCAGTAGTAGGGACAGGGAGGTCAACGAGCAGTACTTC

V gene: TRBV4-2
D gene: -
CDR3 length: 15
clone size: -
J gene: TRBJ2-5
CDR3 protein: CASSPGQRGQETQYF
CDR3 DNA: TGTGCCAGCAGCCCGGGACAGCGGGGCCAAGAGACCCAGTACTTC

V gene: TRBV5-4
D gene: -
CDR3 length: 16
clone size: once
J gene: TRBJ1-4
CDR3 protein: CASSLGGQGSNEKLFF
CDR3 DNA: TGTGCCAGCAGCTTAGGCGGGCAGGGTTCTAATGAAAAACTGTTTTTT

V gene: TRBV4-2
D gene: -
CDR3 length: 19
clone size: -
J gene: TRBJ2-1
CDR3 protein: CASSNLGLALLGSYNEQFF
CDR3 DNA: TGTGCCAGCAGCAATCTCGGACTGGCGCTTCTTGGGTCCTACAATGAGCAGTTCTTC

V gene: TRBV5-8
D gene: TRBD2
CDR3 length: 18
clone size: -
J gene: TRBJ2-1
CDR3 protein: CASSLVRTSGGALNEQFF
CDR3 DNA: TGTGCCAGCAGCTTGGTTAGGACTAGCGGGGGGGCCCTCAATGAGCAGTTCTTC

V gene: TRBV25-1
D gene: -
CDR3 length: 16
clone size: -
J gene: TRBJ2-2
CDR3 protein: CASSERGIGVTGELFF
CDR3 DNA: TGTGCCAGCAGTGAAAGGGGGATTGGGGTAACCGGGGAGCTGTTTTTT

V gene: TRBV10-3
D gene: -
CDR3 length: 14
clone size: -
J gene: TRBJ1-5
CDR3 protein: CAISDRQGGQPQHF
CDR3 DNA: TGTGCCATCAGTGATCGGCAGGGTGGACAGCCCCAGCATTTT

V gene: TRBV5-1
D gene: -
CDR3 length: 14
clone size: -
J gene: TRBJ1-1
CDR3 protein: CASSLNGENTEAFF
CDR3 DNA: TGCGCCAGCAGCTTGAACGGGGAGAACACTGAAGCTTTCTTT

V gene: TRBV5-4
D gene: TRBD2
CDR3 length: 16
clone size: -
J gene: TRBJ2-3
CDR3 protein: CASSSGGVTSTDTQYF
CDR3 DNA: TGTGCCAGCAGCTCCGGGGGGGTGACAAGCACAGATACGCAGTATTTT

V gene: TRBV11-3
D gene: -
CDR3 length: 16
clone size: -
J gene: TRBJ2-1
CDR3 protein: CASSLGPGAEGNEQFF
CDR3 DNA: TGTGCCAGCAGCTTAGGTCCGGGGGCTGAAGGCAATGAGCAGTTCTTC

V gene: TRBV30
D gene: -
CDR3 length: 12
clone size: -
J gene: TRBJ1-4
CDR3 protein: CAWSATREKLFF
CDR3 DNA: TGTGCCTGGAGTGCGACCAGGGAAAAACTGTTTTTT

V gene: TRBV6-1
D gene: TRBD1
CDR3 length: 13
clone size: -
J gene: TRBJ1-1
CDR3 protein: CASGRQGWTEAFF
CDR3 DNA: TGTGCCAGCGGGAGACAGGGATGGACTGAAGCTTTCTTT

V gene: TRBV15
D gene: TRBD1
CDR3 length: 14
clone size: -
J gene: TRBJ2-7
CDR3 protein: CATSASRGRNEQYF
CDR3 DNA: TGTGCCACCAGCGCTTCCAGGGGGCGAAACGAGCAGTACTTC

V gene: TRBV10-3
D gene: -
CDR3 length: 14
clone size: -
J gene: TRBJ1-2
CDR3 protein: CAISRQPENYGYTF
CDR3 DNA: TGTGCCATCAGTAGACAGCCCGAAAACTATGGCTACACCTTC

V gene: TRBV7-8
D gene: -
CDR3 length: 13
clone size: once
J gene: TRBJ1-2
CDR3 protein: CASSLAISGGYTF
CDR3 DNA: TGTGCCAGCAGCTTAGCCATTTCGGGGGGCTACACCTTC

V gene: TRBV2
D gene: -
CDR3 length: 16
clone size: -
J gene: TRBJ1-5
CDR3 protein: CASSEGQGINNQPQHF
CDR3 DNA: TGTGCCAGCAGTGAGGGGCAGGGGATTAACAATCAGCCCCAGCATTTT

V gene: TRBV7-9
D gene: -
CDR3 length: 13
clone size: -
J gene: TRBJ2-2
CDR3 protein: CASSPRGTGELFF
CDR3 DNA: TGTGCCAGCAGCCCGAGGGGTACCGGGGAGCTGTTTTTT

V gene: TRBV6-1
D gene: TRBD2
CDR3 length: 15
clone size: few
J gene: TRBJ2-3
CDR3 protein: CASSDVSGSTDTQYF
CDR3 DNA: TGTGCCAGCAGTGATGTTAGCGGGAGCACAGATACGCAGTATTTT

V gene: TRBV4-2
D gene: TRBD2
CDR3 length: 20
clone size: -
J gene: TRBJ2-2
CDR3 protein: CASSQETPLAGTMNTGELFF
CDR3 DNA: TGTGCCAGCAGCCAAGAAACCCCCCTAGCGGGGACGATGAACACCGGGGAGCTGTTTTTT

V gene: TRBV28
D gene: TRBD1
CDR3 length: 14
clone size: -
J gene: TRBJ2-1
CDR3 protein: CASSSRDRVNEQFF
CDR3 DNA: TGTGCCAGCAGTTCCCGTGACAGGGTCAATGAGCAGTTCTTC

V gene: TRBV7-9
D gene: -
CDR3 length: 17
clone size: -
J gene: TRBJ1-6
CDR3 protein: CASRRRTTNSYNSPLHF
CDR3 DNA: TGTGCCAGCAGGAGACGGACGACTAACTCCTATAATTCACCCCTCCACTTT

V gene: TRBV19
D gene: TRBD2
CDR3 length: 14
clone size: -
J gene: TRBJ2-1
CDR3 protein: CASSKGLAGNEQFF
CDR3 DNA: TGTGCCAGTAGTAAGGGACTAGCGGGCAATGAGCAGTTCTTC

V gene: TRBV7-2
D gene: -
CDR3 length: 13
clone size: -
J gene: TRBJ1-1
CDR3 protein: CASSWDMNTEAFF
CDR3 DNA: TGTGCCAGCAGCTGGGACATGAACACTGAAGCTTTCTTT

V gene: TRBV6-5
D gene: -
CDR3 length: 13
clone size: -
J gene: TRBJ2-2
CDR3 protein: CASSPQGTGELFF
CDR3 DNA: TGTGCCAGCAGTCCTCAGGGGACCGGGGAGCTGTTTTTT

V gene: TRBV28
D gene: -
CDR3 length: 15
clone size: few
J gene: TRBJ1-5
CDR3 protein: CASSSPRRANQPQHF
CDR3 DNA: TGTGCCAGCAGTTCCCCCCGCAGGGCAAATCAGCCCCAGCATTTT

V gene: TRBV28
D gene: TRBD1
CDR3 length: 14
clone size: -
J gene: TRBJ2-7
CDR3 protein: CASSLGTGRYEQYF
CDR3 DNA: TGTGCCAGCAGTTTGGGGACAGGGAGGTACGAGCAGTACTTC